This T cell receptor beta chain was recovered during a study of T cell repertoires in cytomegalovirus infection (dated by TCRdb to between 2017 and 2020). At the level of the whole study: Because public TCR beta signatures pointed to carriage of CMV infection together with the matching HLA type, the HLA type of each donor mattered for the analysis. Study-wide conclusions, independent of this receptor: In the ex vivo response, HLA-C-restricted CMV-specific TCR beta clonotypes were dominant, and in two of eight donors the single most frequent clonotype came from this HLA-C-restricted group. In both this cohort and an independent approximately 350-donor cohort, the cumulative frequency of public TCR beta family members distinguished carriers of CMV infection plus the relevant HLA type.

The sample holds a few counts of this clonotype. Its target antigen remains unknown. No quality values exist for individual bases; no much larger clone is one base distant. The CDR3, cysteine through phenylalanine, is 13 amino acids long. The DNA shown is the 39-base CDR3, in frame from base 1. The germline V gene yields SNHLY for CDR1 and FYNNEI for CDR2. V is cut by 6 bases and J by 11 bases, and the space between the germline ends is 18 bases. The instrument was an Illumina HiSeq 1500. The public reads were quality trimmed at Q25 with fastp and then assembled into clones with MiXCR by TCRdb, keeping productive beta chains. Every distinct CDR3 protein forms one entry, paired with its most common genes and DNA. The sample table shows 450,000 to 650,000 distinct CDR3 sequences, and 26% are seen once. The top ten clones comprise 13% of the sample.

The receptor was derived from a human donor in good health (CMV status not recorded). Some clones in this sample may be carry-over from other donors' samples. The chain is encoded by TRBV2 joined to TRBJ2-3; the D gene is perhaps TRBD1, on 6 matching bases. The sample consisted of PBMCs. The nucleotides are TGTGCCAGCAGCCAGACACAGGGATATGGGCAGTATTTT. Translated, it reads CASSQTQGYGQYF.